These T cell receptor beta chains were read from a single sample in a study of blood T cells in healthy people across ages. Using its own MiXCR run on the 5' RACE reads, TCRdb lists one record per CDR3 protein. The sample includes over 1,500,000 distinct CDR3 sequences, less than 50% of them seen just once. The sequenced sample was blood. The source is a woman between 40 and 55 years old in good health. Each CDR3 is given without its conserved first and last residue. The order of the fields is J gene, D gene, V gene, CDR3 protein. D genes are given only for firm matches.

J gene: TRBJ2-3
D gene: -
V gene: TRBV27
CDR3 protein: ASSKGLASDTQY

J gene: TRBJ1-5
D gene: -
V gene: TRBV5-1
CDR3 protein: ASSLTTDSQPQH

J gene: TRBJ2-7
D gene: TRBD1
V gene: TRBV2
CDR3 protein: ASSPTGTGVSYEQY

J gene: TRBJ2-7
D gene: -
V gene: TRBV7-2
CDR3 protein: ASSTAGSGRNYEQY

J gene: TRBJ1-1
D gene: TRBD1
V gene: TRBV7-6
CDR3 protein: ASSLRGGPTEAF

J gene: TRBJ2-1
D gene: -
V gene: TRBV29-1
CDR3 protein: SGRGPFGEQF

J gene: TRBJ2-1
D gene: -
V gene: TRBV7-9
CDR3 protein: ASSPPGGRLRHEQF

J gene: TRBJ2-1
D gene: TRBD1
V gene: TRBV5-6
CDR3 protein: ASSLEQGATRQF

J gene: TRBJ2-7
D gene: -
V gene: TRBV2
CDR3 protein: ASRHSGTGSYEQY

J gene: TRBJ1-2
D gene: TRBD1
V gene: TRBV20-1
CDR3 protein: SAQAGLDRGGYT

J gene: TRBJ2-3
D gene: TRBD1
V gene: TRBV4-1
CDR3 protein: ASSQGQARADTQY

J gene: TRBJ1-2
D gene: TRBD1
V gene: TRBV3-1
CDR3 protein: ASSPLLQGNYGYT

J gene: TRBJ2-5
D gene: TRBD2
V gene: TRBV4-1
CDR3 protein: ASSQAPGGQETQY

J gene: TRBJ2-7
D gene: -
V gene: TRBV7-2
CDR3 protein: ASSFPTRPYEQY

J gene: TRBJ1-2
D gene: -
V gene: TRBV4-2
CDR3 protein: ASSQEATGGAPGYT

J gene: TRBJ2-1
D gene: -
V gene: TRBV7-9
CDR3 protein: ASSFMPGTYNEQF

J gene: TRBJ1-2
D gene: -
V gene: TRBV4-3
CDR3 protein: ASSHTYYGYT

J gene: TRBJ1-1
D gene: -
V gene: TRBV4-2
CDR3 protein: ASSRLLGFMNTVAF

J gene: TRBJ1-5
D gene: TRBD1
V gene: TRBV20-1
CDR3 protein: SARDITGTGGIFSNQPQH

J gene: TRBJ2-7
D gene: -
V gene: TRBV19
CDR3 protein: ASSTISDTYEQY

J gene: TRBJ2-7
D gene: -
V gene: TRBV28
CDR3 protein: ASSLRTYKY

J gene: TRBJ1-2
D gene: -
V gene: TRBV12-3/TRBV12-4
CDR3 protein: ASSLSTDRHGYT

J gene: TRBJ1-4
D gene: -
V gene: TRBV6-5
CDR3 protein: ASSYTEGSNEKLF

J gene: TRBJ2-3
D gene: -
V gene: TRBV5-6
CDR3 protein: ASSLGGDGDTQY

J gene: TRBJ1-1
D gene: -
V gene: TRBV7-9
CDR3 protein: ASSFMGGGRMNTEAF

J gene: TRBJ2-3
D gene: -
V gene: TRBV9
CDR3 protein: ASSERAGGGDTQY

J gene: TRBJ1-5
D gene: -
V gene: TRBV5-1
CDR3 protein: ASSLGQNSNQPQH

J gene: TRBJ2-6
D gene: -
V gene: TRBV7-8
CDR3 protein: ASSLTQGGANVLT

J gene: TRBJ2-1
D gene: TRBD1
V gene: TRBV4-3
CDR3 protein: ASSQNTGDHEQF

J gene: TRBJ2-7
D gene: -
V gene: TRBV5-1
CDR3 protein: ASRLSQGEMDEQY

J gene: -
D gene: -
V gene: TRBV4-1
CDR3 protein: ASSQGAEYPYEQY

J gene: TRBJ2-7
D gene: -
V gene: TRBV9
CDR3 protein: ASSVEQNSYEQY

J gene: TRBJ2-5
D gene: -
V gene: TRBV7-2
CDR3 protein: ASSLKDLGRETQY

J gene: TRBJ2-3
D gene: -
V gene: TRBV4-1
CDR3 protein: ASSHQVSTDTQY

J gene: TRBJ2-3
D gene: -
V gene: TRBV5-1
CDR3 protein: ASSLDGTGTGDTQY

J gene: TRBJ1-4
D gene: -
V gene: TRBV25-1
CDR3 protein: ASSEFEKLF

J gene: TRBJ2-1
D gene: -
V gene: TRBV20-1
CDR3 protein: SVRGEYNEQF

J gene: TRBJ2-3
D gene: -
V gene: TRBV6-2/TRBV6-3
CDR3 protein: ASSYSLPTDTQY

J gene: TRBJ2-3
D gene: -
V gene: TRBV6-2/TRBV6-3
CDR3 protein: ASSSPGNTQY

J gene: TRBJ1-3
D gene: -
V gene: TRBV7-2
CDR3 protein: ASSSTTFSSGNTIY

J gene: TRBJ1-2
D gene: -
V gene: TRBV29-1
CDR3 protein: SVEEPPPGDYGYT

J gene: TRBJ1-1
D gene: -
V gene: TRBV15
CDR3 protein: ATSRGSPNTEAF

J gene: TRBJ2-3
D gene: TRBD2
V gene: TRBV10-3
CDR3 protein: AISDSGGEQY

J gene: TRBJ2-7
D gene: -
V gene: TRBV13
CDR3 protein: ASSGGLTAYEQY